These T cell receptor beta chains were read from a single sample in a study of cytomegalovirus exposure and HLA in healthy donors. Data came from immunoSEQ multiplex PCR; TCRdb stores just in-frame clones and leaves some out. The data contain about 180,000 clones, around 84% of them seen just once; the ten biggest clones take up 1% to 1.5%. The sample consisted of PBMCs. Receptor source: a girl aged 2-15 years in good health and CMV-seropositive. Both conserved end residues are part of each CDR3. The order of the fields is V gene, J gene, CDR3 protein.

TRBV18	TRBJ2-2	CASSPPAGGITGELFF
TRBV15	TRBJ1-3	CATSRDGVGENTIYF
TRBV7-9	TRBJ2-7	CASSRRDRAYEQYF
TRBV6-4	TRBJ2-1	CASSAEFHNEQFF
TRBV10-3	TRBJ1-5	CAISDDQGAANQPQHF
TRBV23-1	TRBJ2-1	CASSQQRQTKSEQFF
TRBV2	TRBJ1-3	CASIYESPGVENTIYF
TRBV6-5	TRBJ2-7	CASSSAGRDPYEQYF
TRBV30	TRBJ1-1	CAWMAPTPREGNTEAFF
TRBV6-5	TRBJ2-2	CASKETGAPGELFF
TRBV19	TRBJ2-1	CASSISGLAGGFSYNEQFF
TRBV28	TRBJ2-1	CASSFGGSSYNEQFF
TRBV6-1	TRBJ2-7	CASSDLDRFKTYEQYF
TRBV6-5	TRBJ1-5	CASSPDRDEDQPQHF
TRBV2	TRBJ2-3	CASSVALAGGGDTQYF
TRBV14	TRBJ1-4	CASSQEFSGQGNEKLFF
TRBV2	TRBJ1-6	CASSVQGNNSPLHF
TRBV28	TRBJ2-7	CASSFQGALGQYF
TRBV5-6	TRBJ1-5	CASSLASQGEQPQHF
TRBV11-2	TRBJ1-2	CASSYGQGANYGYTF